Listed below are T cell receptor beta chains from one sample, sequenced in a study of identical twins. TCRdb fed the 5' RACE reads into MiXCR, producing one record per CDR3 protein. The sample shows around 1.7 million distinct CDR3 sequences, around a third of them seen only once. Specimen: cord blood. Receptors originate from a newborn girl in good health. The CDR3 runs from the conserved cysteine through the conserved F or W. D genes are given only for firm matches. A row's size may be missing; if present it is once, few, many or a size class.

V gene	J gene	D gene	clone size	CDR3 DNA	CDR3 protein
TRBV20-1	TRBJ1-4	NA	NA	TGCAGTGCTAGGTCAGGGGTTGAAAAACTGTTTTTT	CSARSGVEKLFF
TRBV14	TRBJ2-1	TRBD2	NA	TGTGCCAGCAGCCAAGTGCCGGGGGGGGGTTATGAGCAGTTCTTC	CASSQVPGGGYEQFF
TRBV11-2	TRBJ2-7	NA	NA	TGTGCCAGCAGCTTAGCCTCCGCAGCTAGCTCCTACAATGAGCAGTACTTC	CASSLASAASSYNEQYF
TRBV5-1	TRBJ1-5	NA	few	TGCGCCAGCAGCTTCGCAGGGAGGTACAATCAGCCCCAGCATTTT	CASSFAGRYNQPQHF
TRBV10-2	TRBJ2-3	TRBD1	once	TGCGCCAGCAGGACAGGGATGGCTAGCACAGATACGCAGTATTTT	CASRTGMASTDTQYF
TRBV30	TRBJ1-2	TRBD1	NA	TGTGCCTGGAGTGTCAACAGGGGTGGAGGCTACACCTTC	CAWSVNRGGGYTF
TRBV20-1	TRBJ2-2	NA	NA	TGCAGTGCTAGAGATTCGGGAGTAGGAGTCGGGGAGCTGTTTTTT	CSARDSGVGVGELFF
TRBV20-1	TRBJ2-7	NA	few	TGCAGTGCTGGTTGGGGGTACGAGCAGTACTTC	CSAGWGYEQYF
TRBV24-1	TRBJ2-7	TRBD1	few	TGTGCCACAAATTCTAACGACAGGGTACGGCCCTACTACGAGCAGTACTTC	CATNSNDRVRPYYEQYF
TRBV21-1	TRBJ1-3	NA	NA	TGTGCCAGCAGATCGCTCGGGGACACCATATATTTT	CASRSLGDTIYF
TRBV12-3/TRBV12-4	TRBJ2-3	NA	NA	TGTGCCAGCAGTTTCGGGGTCAAAACAGATACGCAGTATTTT	CASSFGVKTDTQYF
TRBV5-4	TRBJ2-4	NA	few	TGTGCCAGCAGCTTGGACCCAGGACAGGCGGACTACGAGGAGTACTTC	CASSLDPGQADYEEYF
TRBV20-1	TRBJ1-1	TRBD1	NA	TGCAGTCCCCCGGGACAGGCCGTTGAAGCTTTCTTT	CSPPGQAVEAFF
TRBV6-5	TRBJ2-7	TRBD2	NA	TGTGCCAGCAGTTACTCGATTCGGGGCGGGAGAGCCAACAATGAGCAGTACTTC	CASSYSIRGGRANNEQYF
TRBV2	TRBJ2-7	TRBD2	few	TGTGCCAGCAGTCCGGCTAGCGGGAAATTAGTAGAGCAGTACTTC	CASSPASGKLVEQYF
TRBV21-1	TRBJ1-1	NA	once	TGTGCCAGCAGCAGACGGACAGGGAGGATGAACACTGAAGCTTTCTTT	CASSRRTGRMNTEAFF
TRBV12-3/TRBV12-4	TRBJ2-3	NA	few	TGTGCCAGCAGTGGGGGATTCGGGGACACAGATACGCAGTATTTT	CASSGGFGDTDTQYF
TRBV6-1	TRBJ2-1	TRBD1	few	TGTGCCAGCTCCGGGACAGGGGTACTCGATGAGCAGTTCTTC	CASSGTGVLDEQFF
TRBV20-1	TRBJ1-5	NA	NA	TGCAGTGCAGCACGACAGCGCTCCAATCAGCTCCAGCATTTT	CSAARQRSNQLQHF
TRBV20-1	TRBJ2-1	TRBD2	NA	TGCAGTGCTCCCAGACTAGCGGGAGGGCCCTATGAGCAGTTCTTC	CSAPRLAGGPYEQFF
TRBV29-1	TRBJ2-7	TRBD2	few	TGCAGCGTTGGCGGGACTAGCGGCCTCCTATCTAGCTCCTACAATGAGCAGTACTTC	CSVGGTSGLLSSSYNEQYF
TRBV20-1	TRBJ2-7	NA	NA	TGCAGTGCTAGAGATGCGGGGAGCTCCTACGAGCAGTACTTC	CSARDAGSSYEQYF
TRBV5-1	TRBJ2-5	NA	many	TGCGCCAGCAGCTTGCGCGACGAGACCCAGTACTTC	CASSLRDETQYF